These 18 T cell receptor beta chains were sequenced from one sample in a study of monozygotic twins with inflammatory bowel disease. TCRdb re-called the 5' RACE reads and shows each CDR3 protein once, DNA omitted. Across 300,000 to 350,000 distinct CDR3 sequences, the top ten clones capture approximately 2% of the sample. Material for sequencing was blood. These receptors were collected from a human donor with ulcerative colitis or Crohn's disease, or a healthy co-twin of an affected twin (not recorded which).

The chain links TRBV7-2 to TRBJ2-1; TCRdb's assignment of TRBD2 cannot be checked, as there is no DNA. The CDR3 loop spans 16 amino acids. The germline CDR1 and CDR2 sequences are SGHTA and FQGNSA. The CDR3 protein is CASSSAPAGGYNEQFF.

The V and J genes are TRBV5-1 and TRBJ2-7; TCRdb's D call, TRBD1, is unchecked because there is no DNA. The CDR3 runs 20 residues. Per the germline V gene, CDR1 is SGHRS and CDR2 is YFSETQ. The CDR3 reads CASSLGPRDRGRSSTYEQYF.

The chain is built from TRBV5-5 and TRBJ1-1; TCRdb lists TRBD1, though no DNA is available to test this call. Germline V gene data show CDR1 as SGHKS and CDR2 as YYEKEE (reference sequence). This CDR3 has 13 amino acids. The CDR3 protein is CASSLVRGTTAFF.

This chain uses TRBV27 with TRBJ2-3. The germline gives CDR1 MNHEY, CDR2 SMNVEV (reference sequence). This CDR3 comprises 16 residues. The chain's CDR3 is CASSLSRFSSTDTQYF.

The gene calls are TRBV6-5 and TRBJ2-5. The length of the CDR3 is 13 residues. Germline assignment: CDR1 MNHEY and CDR2 SVGAGI. This chain's CDR3 is CASSYQQAVTQYF.

This rearrangement joins TRBV6-5 to TRBJ1-1; as DNA is missing, the TRBD1 call by TCRdb cannot be tested. Germline CDR1 is MNHEY and CDR2 is SVGAGI. CDR3 length: 14 residues. CDR3: CASSYGGLGTEAFF.

The chain couples TRBV4-3 to TRBJ2-3; TCRdb designates TRBD1, a call that cannot be tested without DNA. The CDR3 has 13 amino acids. CDR1 LGHNA and CDR2 YSLEER come from the germline V gene. This CDR3 reads CASSQTQGDTQYF.

This chain joins TRBV19 and TRBJ2-1; TCRdb picks TRBD2, but there is no DNA to check that call. CDR3 length: 14 amino acids. CDR1 is LNHDA, CDR2 SQIVND, per germline (reference sequence). Here the CDR3 reads CASSILGSRNEQFF.

CDR3 region: CSVEEAQGVGAYYEQYF. The V and J genes are TRBV29-1 and TRBJ2-7; the TCRdb D gene call, TRBD1, has no DNA to confirm it. Germline V CDR1 and CDR2: SQVTM, ANQGSEA. This CDR3 has 17 residues.

The V gene is TRBV11-2, the J gene TRBJ2-4; TCRdb's D call, TRBD1, is unchecked because there is no DNA. CDR1 and CDR2 from the germline V gene are SGHAT and FQNNGV. The CDR3 runs to 15 residues. The CDR3 sequence is CASSLEGVVKNIQYF.

The chain recombines TRBV24-1 with TRBJ2-3; TCRdb's D gene call, TRBD1, goes unchecked for lack of DNA. CDR1 and CDR2 (germline): KGHDR, SFDVKD. The CDR3 loop spans 14 amino acids. This CDR3 is CATSVAGSTDTQYF.

V gene TRBV4-1 combines with J gene TRBJ2-7; TCRdb lists TRBD1, though no DNA is available to test this call. Germline values: CDR1 MGHRA, CDR2 YSYEKL. CDR3 length equals 14 residues. CDR3 sequence reads: CASSQLFGGDEQYF.

This rearrangement joins TRBV7-2 to TRBJ2-7; the TRBD1 assignment by TCRdb is unverifiable without DNA. This CDR3 region has 14 residues. The germline V gene encodes CDR1 SGHTA and CDR2 FQGNSA. The chain's CDR3 is CASSGTGSSYEQYF.

The genes are TRBV12-3 or TRBV12-4 and TRBJ2-7; TCRdb outputs TRBD2, but without DNA this stays unchecked. The CDR3 is made up of 14 amino acids. This chain's CDR3 is CASSQMGLNYEQYF.

This chain uses TRBV29-1 with TRBJ2-1; TCRdb's assignment of TRBD1 cannot be checked, as there is no DNA. Germline V gene sequence: CDR1 SQVTM, CDR2 ANQGSEA. The CDR3 covers 13 residues. The CDR3 protein is CSVEWDRGNEQFF.

The rearrangement links TRBV30 to TRBJ2-1; as DNA is missing, the TRBD2 call by TCRdb cannot be tested. The germline V gene has CDR1 GTSNPN and CDR2 SVGIG (reference sequence). The CDR3 contains 12 residues. CDR3 loop: CAWSVRGHEQFF.

The chain uses TRBV6-2 or TRBV6-3 and TRBJ2-7; the D call of TRBD1 rests on TCRdb alone, since no DNA is present to check it. This CDR3 spans 13 amino acids. Germline-derived CDR1 and CDR2 are MNHEY and SVGEGT. Here the CDR3 reads CASSYGGADEQYF.

The chain combines TRBV6-5 with TRBJ2-5; TCRdb gives TRBD2 as the D gene, but with no DNA this cannot be confirmed. The CDR3 is made up of 15 amino acids. The V gene's germline CDR1 is MNHEY and CDR2 SVGAGI. Here the CDR3 reads CASSSLAAAQETQYF.